This T cell receptor beta chain was identified in a study of T-cell reconstitution after alpha-beta-depleted transplantation in children. V dropped 3 bases and J dropped 5; count of bases not matched to a gene: 9. Germline-derived CDR1 and CDR2 are DFQATT and SNEGSKA (reference sequence). This CDR3 is built from 14 residues. General study points: T cells produced anew were the main source of T-cell counts and diversity one year after transplant. High day-60 TCRbeta diversity in some patients came from surviving recipient T cells and thymic progenitors. Where alpha-beta T cells came from about two months after transplant was reportedly several hundred expanded graft clones.

Unique molecular identifiers were incorporated during preparation of the TCRbeta library. TCRdb itself ran the PCR reads through MiXCR, one entry per CDR3 protein. The sample holds 440,000 or so distinct CDR3 sequences, about 45% seen once. This clonotype came up many times. Antigen: not known. The sequences come from PBMCs, collected before TCRalphabeta/CD19-depleted stem cell transplant. The V and J genes are TRBV20-1 and TRBJ2-7; 8 bases line up with TRBD2. The clonotype originates from a girl aged 2-15 years with aplastic anemia, due to receive a stem cell transplant. CDR3 in amino acids: CSASLQREMNEQYF. CDR3 DNA sequence: TGCAGTGCTAGTCTCCAGCGGGAGATGAACGAGCAGTACTTC.